The 17 T cell receptor beta chains given below trace back to one sample, sequenced in a study of cytomegalovirus exposure and HLA in healthy donors. Primers for the PCR totalled 60 Vbeta and 13 Jbeta. Repertoires were generated with immunoSEQ multiplex PCR, while TCRdb's copy carries only in-frame clones and drops some. The sample records fewer than 250,000 clones, around four fifths being singletons. Sequencing was done on a sample of PBMCs. Receptor source: a woman in her 40s in good health and CMV-seronegative.

V gene TRBV7-2 combines with J gene TRBJ1-4; 10 nucleotides line up with TRBD1. The CDR3 contains 18 residues. V was pared by 5 bases and J by 2 bases, with 11 bases of the junction left unmatched. Looked up from germline, CDR1 is SGHTA and CDR2 is FQGNSA. The CDR3 spells CASSLFLTGGATNEKLFF. The CDR3 DNA reads as TGTGCCAGCAGCCTCTTCCTGACAGGGGGCGCCACTAATGAAAAACTGTTTTTT.

This rearrangement joins TRBV9 to TRBJ2-1; 14 bases match TRBD2. Germline assignment: CDR1 SGDLS and CDR2 YYNGEE. V was pared by 2 bases and J by 4 bases, with 5 bases of the junction left unmatched. The CDR3 is 17 amino acids. CDR3 region: CASSVGLAGVGYNEQFF. The CDR3 DNA follows: TGTGCCAGCAGCGTGGGACTAGCGGGAGTGGGGTACAATGAGCAGTTCTTC. Full variable domain (remainder filled in from reference TRBV9 and TRBJ2-1): DSGVTQTPKHLITATGQRVTLRCSPRSGDLSVYWYQQSLDQGLQFLIQYYNGEERAKGNILERFSAQQFPDLHSELNLSSLELGDSALYFCASSVGLAGVGYNEQFFGPGTRLTVL.

The V call is TRBV11-2, the J call TRBJ2-5; perhaps TRBD2 as D (6 bases). Trimming shortened V by 2 bases and J by 2 bases, and 12 bases separated the two germline ends. The CDR3 length is 15 residues. The V gene's germline CDR1 is SGHAT and CDR2 FQNNGV. CDR3 loop: CASSLRASEQETQYF. The CDR3 coding sequence is TGTGCCAGCAGCTTACGCGCTAGCGAACAAGAGACCCAGTACTTC.

The gene calls are TRBV25-1 and TRBJ1-1, with 8 bases that match TRBD1. With 2 bases clipped from V and 0 bases from J, the junction kept 2 bases outside the gene matches. Germline-derived CDR1 and CDR2 are MGHDK and SYGVNS. This CDR3 is 15 amino acids long. The CDR3 sequence is CASSEDRGVNTEAFF. CDR3 nucleotide sequence: TGTGCCAGCAGTGAAGACAGGGGAGTGAACACTGAAGCTTTCTTT.

V gene TRBV27 combines with J gene TRBJ1-5, with D unresolved. Germline lookup yields CDR1 MNHEY and CDR2 SMNVEV (reference sequence). The CDR3 has 13 amino acids. V was shortened by 5 bases and J by 3 bases, with 8 bases between the two germline ends. The CDR3 protein is CASSEQINQPQHF. CDR3 coding DNA: TGTGCCAGCAGTGAACAGATCAATCAGCCCCAGCATTTT.

This chain connects TRBV19 to TRBJ1-1; D is possibly TRBD1 (6 bases). The length of the CDR3 is 11 residues. V gave up 6 bases and J gave up 11 bases, with 13 bases separating them. The germline gives CDR1 LNHDA, CDR2 SQIVND (reference sequence). The CDR3 region has the DNA TGTGCCAGTAGCTCGGGGCAGGGGGCTTTCTTT. Protein sequence: CASSSGQGAFF.

Points on this clone: The same CDR3 also results from other DNA sequences found in this sample. The V and J genes are TRBV18 and TRBJ1-2; D uncertain. Trimming removed 1 base at V and 6 bases at J, with 6 bases between. The CDR3 has 12 amino acids. CDR1 KGHSH and CDR2 LQKENI come from the germline V gene. In DNA form, the CDR3 reads TGTGCCAGCTCACCACAGGGAGATGGCTACACCTTC. It yields the protein CASSPQGDGYTF.

Worth noting for this clone: Other DNA sequences in this specimen translate into the identical CDR3. This sequence joins TRBV4-3 and TRBJ1-2; perhaps TRBD1 as D (6 bases). Per germline, CDR1 LGHNA and CDR2 YSLEER. Trimming removed 4 bases at V and 9 bases at J, with 18 bases between. CDR3 size: 14 residues. CDR3 sequence (DNA): TGCGCCAGCAGCCCCACACAGGGAAGTCACAGCTACACCTTC. Translation: CASSPTQGSHSYTF.

The chain recombines TRBV6-1 with TRBJ2-1, with D possibly being TRBD2 (6 bases). Trimming removed 6 bases at V and 0 bases at J, with 12 bases between. Per germline, CDR1 MNHNS and CDR2 SASEGT. CDR3 length: 15 amino acids. CDR3 bases: TGTGCCAGCAGCCCCCTCGGGGGCTCCTACAATGAGCAGTTCTTC. Its translation: CASSPLGGSYNEQFF.

This clone was detected only a few times. In nucleotides, the CDR3 is TGTGCCAGCAGCGCCGACTCATCCCACACAGATACGCAGTATTTT. It specifies CASSADSSHTDTQYF. V gene TRBV9 combines with J gene TRBJ2-3; no clear D. The germline V gene encodes CDR1 SGDLS and CDR2 YYNGEE. The germline V and J ends were trimmed by 3 bases and 2 bases, with 13 bases remaining between them. This CDR3 has 15 residues.

This clone was recorded a few times. The CDR3 loop is CASSLTGQGATDTQYF. In DNA, the CDR3 is TGTGCCAGCAGCTTAACAGGACAGGGGGCGACAGATACGCAGTATTTT. This chain links TRBV7-3 with TRBJ2-3; 11 bases match TRBD1. This CDR3 is built from 16 residues. The V and J ends lost 0 bases and 3 bases, in that order; junction bases with no gene match: 2. Germline values: CDR1 SGHTA, CDR2 FQGTGA.

This clone was picked up one time. The chain has TRBV7-2 and TRBJ2-5; 7 positions match TRBD1. The CDR3 has 16 amino acids. From germline, CDR1 is SGHTA and CDR2 FQGNSA. Trimming cost V 3 bases and J 5 bases; bases outside gene matches: 12. The CDR3 is CASSFSGDRVGETQYF. The CDR3, as DNA: TGTGCCAGCAGCTTCAGCGGAGACAGGGTTGGGGAGACCCAGTACTTC.

The chain carries TRBV7-2 and TRBJ1-6; D is uncertain. Trimming took off 5 bases at V and 9 bases at J, with 17 bases between the two ends. Germline V gene data show CDR1 as SGHTA and CDR2 as FQGNSA. The CDR3 has 15 amino acids. CDR3 coding DNA: TGTGCCAGCAGCCCATTCGCGGGGAAATCTTCACCCCTCCACTTT. This translates into CASSPFAGKSSPLHF.

This clone showed up just a few times. This rearrangement joins TRBV7-6 to TRBJ2-3; weak D call: TRBD2 (6 bases). With 3 bases removed from V and 2 bases from J, the gap between germline ends came to 15 bases. CDR3 length equals 16 residues. Germline values: CDR1 SGHVS, CDR2 FNYEAQ. The CDR3 reads CASSFRTGLNTDTQYF. The CDR3 DNA is TGTGCCAGCAGCTTTCGAACGGGACTCAACACAGATACGCAGTATTTT.

In DNA form, the CDR3 reads TGTGCCAGCAGCTTAGCCCCCGGGGAGCAGTTCTTC. This codes for CASSLAPGEQFF. The V gene is TRBV11-3, the J gene TRBJ2-1; no firm D call. V lost 1 base, J lost 10 bases, and 8 bases lay in between. The CDR3 totals 12 residues. Germline loops: CDR1 SGHNT, CDR2 YENEEA.

This chain connects TRBV29-1 to TRBJ1-2; D is possibly TRBD1 (6 bases). V was shortened by 1 base and J by 6 bases, with 9 bases between the two germline ends. The CDR3 has 12 amino acids. Germline CDR1 is SQVTM and CDR2 is ANQGSEA. The CDR3 bases are TGCAGCGTTGAAGTTCAGGGGAATGGCTACACCTTC. Protein sequence: CSVEVQGNGYTF.

This clone turned up a few times. The chain has TRBV28 and TRBJ1-5; no clear D gene. With 2 bases removed from V and 7 bases from J, the gap between germline ends came to 6 bases. Germline values: CDR1 MDHEN, CDR2 SYDVKM. There are 12 residues in the CDR3. The CDR3, as DNA: TGTGCCAGCAGTTTACCGGGGCAGCCCCAGCATTTT. Translation: CASSLPGQPQHF. Variable domain in full (rest from reference TRBV28 and TRBJ1-5): DVKVTQSSRYLVKRTGEKVFLECVQDMDHENMFWYRQDPGLGLRLIYFSYDVKMKEKGDIPEGYSVSREKKERFSLILESASTNQTSMYLCASSLPGQPQHFGDGTRLSIL.